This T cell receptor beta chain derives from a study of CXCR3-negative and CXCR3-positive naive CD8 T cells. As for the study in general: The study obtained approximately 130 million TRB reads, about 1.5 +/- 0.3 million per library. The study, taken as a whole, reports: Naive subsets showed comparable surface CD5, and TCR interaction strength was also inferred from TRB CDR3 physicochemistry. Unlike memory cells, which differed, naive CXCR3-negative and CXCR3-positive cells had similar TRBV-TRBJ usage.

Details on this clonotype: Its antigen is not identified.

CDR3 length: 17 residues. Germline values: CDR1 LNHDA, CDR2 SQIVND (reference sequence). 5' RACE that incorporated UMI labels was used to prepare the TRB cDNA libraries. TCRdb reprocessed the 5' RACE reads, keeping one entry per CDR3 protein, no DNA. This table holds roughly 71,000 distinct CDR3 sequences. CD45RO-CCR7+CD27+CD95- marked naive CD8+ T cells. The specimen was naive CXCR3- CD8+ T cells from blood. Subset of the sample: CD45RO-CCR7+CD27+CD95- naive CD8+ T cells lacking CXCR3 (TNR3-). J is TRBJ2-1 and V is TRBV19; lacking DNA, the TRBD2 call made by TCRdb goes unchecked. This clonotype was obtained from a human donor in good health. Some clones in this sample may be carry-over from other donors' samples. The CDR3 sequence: CASSIDAALELTNEQFF. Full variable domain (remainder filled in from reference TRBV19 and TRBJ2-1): DGGITQSPKYLFRKEGQNVTLSCEQNLNHDAMYWYRQDPGQGLRLIYYSQIVNDFQKGDIAEGYSVSREKKESFPLTVTSAQKNPTAFYLCASSIDAALELTNEQFFGPGTRLTVL.